This TCR beta chain was sequenced during a study of blood T cell repertoires in COVID-19. As for the study in general: Samples representing acute and convalescent COVID-19 were sourced from the United States, Italy and Spain.

There are 12 residues in the CDR3. The V gene's germline CDR1 is SQVTM and CDR2 ANQGSEA. V was cut by 8 bases and J by 6 bases, with 16 bases left in between. Profiling relied on immunoSEQ multiplex PCR, and the TCRdb table lists in-frame clones only, not all of them. The table has 150,000 to 200,000 clones, 65% to 85% seen once. This TCR derives from a man aged 70-80 years with active or convalescent COVID-19. The rearrangement links TRBV29-1 to TRBJ1-1, with TRBD1 as a possible D gene (5 bases). Source material: peripheral blood. The CDR3 DNA reads as TGCAGCTATAGGTTGGGGCCAGCTGAAGCTTTCTTT. It yields the protein CSYRLGPAEAFF. Looking up the rest from reference TRBV29-1 and TRBJ1-1 gives the full variable domain: SAVISQKPSRDICQRGTSLTIQCQVDSQVTMMFWYRQQPGQSLTLIATANQGSEATYESGFVIDKFPISRPNLTFSTLTVSNMSPEDSSIYLCSYRLGPAEAFFGQGTRLTVV.